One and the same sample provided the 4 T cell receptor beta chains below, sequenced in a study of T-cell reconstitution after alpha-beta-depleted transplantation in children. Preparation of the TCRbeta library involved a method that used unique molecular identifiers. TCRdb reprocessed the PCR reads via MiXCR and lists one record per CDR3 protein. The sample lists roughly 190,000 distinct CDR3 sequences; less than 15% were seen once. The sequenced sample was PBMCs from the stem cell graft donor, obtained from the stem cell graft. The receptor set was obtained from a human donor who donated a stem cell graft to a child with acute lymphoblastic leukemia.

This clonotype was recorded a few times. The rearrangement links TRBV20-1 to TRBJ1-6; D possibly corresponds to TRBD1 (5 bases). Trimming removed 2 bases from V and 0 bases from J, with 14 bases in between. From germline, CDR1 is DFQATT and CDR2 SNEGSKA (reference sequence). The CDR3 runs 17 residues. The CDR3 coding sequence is TGCAGTGCTAGATCTCGGGGGGAAAGCTCCTATAATTCACCCCTCCACTTT. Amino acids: CSARSRGESSYNSPLHF.

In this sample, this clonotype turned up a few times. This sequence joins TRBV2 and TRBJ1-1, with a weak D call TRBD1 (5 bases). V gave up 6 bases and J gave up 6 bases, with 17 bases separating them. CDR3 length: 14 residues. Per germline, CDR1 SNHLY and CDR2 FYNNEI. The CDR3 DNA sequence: TGTGCCAGCAGGGGGCCTCGCACTAGGGCTGAAGCTTTCTTT. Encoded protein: CASRGPRTRAEAFF.

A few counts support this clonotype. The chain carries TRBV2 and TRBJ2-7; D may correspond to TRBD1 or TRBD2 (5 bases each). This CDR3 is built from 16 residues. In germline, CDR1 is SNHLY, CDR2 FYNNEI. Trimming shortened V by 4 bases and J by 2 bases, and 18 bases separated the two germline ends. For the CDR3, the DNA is TGTGCCAGCAGTGGAGGAATGAGGGGCCGAACCTACGAGCAGTACTTC. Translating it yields CASSGGMRGRTYEQYF.

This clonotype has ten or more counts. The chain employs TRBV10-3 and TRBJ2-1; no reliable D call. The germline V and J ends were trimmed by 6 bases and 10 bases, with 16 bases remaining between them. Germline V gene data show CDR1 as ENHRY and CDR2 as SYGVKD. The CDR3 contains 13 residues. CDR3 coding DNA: TGTGCCATCAGGGAATTTGGTTTGGGGGAGCAGTTCTTC. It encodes CAIREFGLGEQFF.